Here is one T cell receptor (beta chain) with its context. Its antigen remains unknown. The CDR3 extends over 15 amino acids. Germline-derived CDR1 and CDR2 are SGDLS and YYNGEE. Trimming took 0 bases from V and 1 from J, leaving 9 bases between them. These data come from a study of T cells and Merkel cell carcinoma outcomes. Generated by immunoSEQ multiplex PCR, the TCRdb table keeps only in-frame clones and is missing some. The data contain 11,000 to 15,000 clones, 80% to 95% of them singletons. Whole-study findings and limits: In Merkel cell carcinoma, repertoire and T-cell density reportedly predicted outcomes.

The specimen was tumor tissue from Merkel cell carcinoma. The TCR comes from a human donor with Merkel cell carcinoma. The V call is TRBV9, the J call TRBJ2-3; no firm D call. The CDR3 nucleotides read TGTGCCAGCAGCGTAGGTAACGTACGCACAGATACGCAGTATTTT. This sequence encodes CASSVGNVRTDTQYF.